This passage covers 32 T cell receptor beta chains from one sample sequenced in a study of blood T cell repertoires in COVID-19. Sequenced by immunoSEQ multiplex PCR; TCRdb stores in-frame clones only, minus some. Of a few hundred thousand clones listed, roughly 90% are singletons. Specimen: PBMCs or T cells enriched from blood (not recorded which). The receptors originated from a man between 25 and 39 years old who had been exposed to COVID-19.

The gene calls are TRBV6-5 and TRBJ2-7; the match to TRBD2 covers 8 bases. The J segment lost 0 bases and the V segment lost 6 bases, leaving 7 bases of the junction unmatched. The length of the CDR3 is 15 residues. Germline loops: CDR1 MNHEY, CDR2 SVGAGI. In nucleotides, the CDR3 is TGTGCCAGCAGCCGCGGGGGGCGAAGCTCCTACGAGCAGTACTTC. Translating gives CASSRGGRSSYEQYF.

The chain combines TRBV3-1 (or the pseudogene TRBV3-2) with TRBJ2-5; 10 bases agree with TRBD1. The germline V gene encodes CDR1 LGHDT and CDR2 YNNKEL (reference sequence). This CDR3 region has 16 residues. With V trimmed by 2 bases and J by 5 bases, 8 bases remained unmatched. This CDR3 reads CASSQSDRGRLETQYF. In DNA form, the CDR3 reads TGTGCCAGCAGCCAATCCGACAGGGGGCGCCTTGAGACCCAGTACTTC.

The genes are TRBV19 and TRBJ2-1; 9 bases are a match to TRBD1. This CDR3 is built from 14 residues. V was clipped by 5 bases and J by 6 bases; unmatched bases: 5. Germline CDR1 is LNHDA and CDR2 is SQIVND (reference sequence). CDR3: CASSQGQGGNEQFF. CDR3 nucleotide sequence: TGTGCCAGTAGTCAGGGACAGGGAGGCAATGAGCAGTTCTTC.

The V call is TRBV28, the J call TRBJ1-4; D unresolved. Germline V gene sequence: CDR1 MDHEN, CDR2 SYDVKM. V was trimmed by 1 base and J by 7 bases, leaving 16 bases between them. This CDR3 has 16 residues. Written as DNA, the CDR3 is TGTGCCAGCAGTTTATTACCCTCACAGTACCGTGAAAAACTGTTTTTT. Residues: CASSLLPSQYREKLFF.

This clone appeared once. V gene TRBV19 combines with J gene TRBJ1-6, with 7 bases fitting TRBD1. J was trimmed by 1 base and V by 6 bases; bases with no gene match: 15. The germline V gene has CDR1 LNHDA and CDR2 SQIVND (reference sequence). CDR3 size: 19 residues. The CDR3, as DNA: TGTGCCAGTAGCCTACAACGGGACAGTAGGAGTTCCTATAATTCACCCCTCCACTTT. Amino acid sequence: CASSLQRDSRSSYNSPLHF.

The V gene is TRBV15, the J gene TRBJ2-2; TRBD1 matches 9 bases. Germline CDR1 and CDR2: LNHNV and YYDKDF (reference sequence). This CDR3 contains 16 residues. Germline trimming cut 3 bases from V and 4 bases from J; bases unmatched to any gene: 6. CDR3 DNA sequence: TGTGCCACCAGCAGGGCCGGGACAGGGATCACCGGGGAGCTGTTTTTT. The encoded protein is CATSRAGTGITGELFF.

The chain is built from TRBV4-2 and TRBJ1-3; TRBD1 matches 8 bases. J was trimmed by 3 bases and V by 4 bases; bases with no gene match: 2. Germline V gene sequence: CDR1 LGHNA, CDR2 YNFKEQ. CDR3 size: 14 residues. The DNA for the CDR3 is TGTGCCAGCAGCCCCGACAGGGGTGGAAACACCATATATTTT. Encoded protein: CASSPDRGGNTIYF.

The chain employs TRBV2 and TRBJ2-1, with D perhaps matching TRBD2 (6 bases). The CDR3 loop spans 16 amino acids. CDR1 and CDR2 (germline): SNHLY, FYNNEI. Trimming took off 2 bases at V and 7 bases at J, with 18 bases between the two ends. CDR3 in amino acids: CASSESLAAPKNEQFF. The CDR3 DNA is TGTGCCAGCAGTGAATCGTTAGCGGCCCCTAAAAATGAGCAGTTCTTC.

CDR3 region: CASSKQGQGFPRELFF. CDR3 sequence (DNA): TGTGCCAGCAGCAAGCAGGGACAGGGGTTCCCCCGGGAGCTGTTTTTT. The rearrangement links TRBV5-4 to TRBJ2-2, with 10 positions matching TRBD1. The CDR3 runs to 16 residues. Unmatched junction bases numbered 12, after V lost 4 bases and J lost 9 bases. Germline V gene data show CDR1 as SGHNT and CDR2 as YYREEE (reference sequence).

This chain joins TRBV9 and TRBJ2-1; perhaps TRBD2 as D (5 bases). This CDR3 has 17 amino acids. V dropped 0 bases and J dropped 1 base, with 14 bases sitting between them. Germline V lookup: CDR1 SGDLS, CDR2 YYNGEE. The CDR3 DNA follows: TGTGCCAGCAGCGTAGGCGGAATGGGGAGATCCTACAATGAGCAGTTCTTC. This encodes CASSVGGMGRSYNEQFF.

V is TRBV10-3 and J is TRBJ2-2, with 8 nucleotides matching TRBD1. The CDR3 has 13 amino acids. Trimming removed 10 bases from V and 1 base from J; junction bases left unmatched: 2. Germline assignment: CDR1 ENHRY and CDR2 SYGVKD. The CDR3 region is CATGTGNTGELFF. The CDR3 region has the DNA TGTGCCACCGGGACAGGGAACACCGGGGAGCTGTTTTTT.

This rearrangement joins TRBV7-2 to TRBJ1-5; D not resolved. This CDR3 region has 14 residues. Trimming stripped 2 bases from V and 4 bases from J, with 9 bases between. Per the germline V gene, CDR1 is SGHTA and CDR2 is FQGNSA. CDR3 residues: CASSLRSENQPQHF. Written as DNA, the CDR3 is TGTGCCAGCAGCTTAAGGAGCGAGAATCAGCCCCAGCATTTT.

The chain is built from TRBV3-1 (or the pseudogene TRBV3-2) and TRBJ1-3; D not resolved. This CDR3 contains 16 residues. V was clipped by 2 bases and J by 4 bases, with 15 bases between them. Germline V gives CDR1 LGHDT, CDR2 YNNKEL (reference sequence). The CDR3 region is CASSQQPTSFGNTIYF. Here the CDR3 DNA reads TGTGCCAGCAGCCAACAACCAACAAGTTTCGGAAACACCATATATTTT.

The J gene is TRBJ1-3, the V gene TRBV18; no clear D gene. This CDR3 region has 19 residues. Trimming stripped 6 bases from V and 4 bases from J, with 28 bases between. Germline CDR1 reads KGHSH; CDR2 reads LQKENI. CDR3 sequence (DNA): TGTGCCAGCTCCCTGTCCCCCGCCGAAATAAACAGTCCCGGAAACACCATATATTTT. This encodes CASSLSPAEINSPGNTIYF.

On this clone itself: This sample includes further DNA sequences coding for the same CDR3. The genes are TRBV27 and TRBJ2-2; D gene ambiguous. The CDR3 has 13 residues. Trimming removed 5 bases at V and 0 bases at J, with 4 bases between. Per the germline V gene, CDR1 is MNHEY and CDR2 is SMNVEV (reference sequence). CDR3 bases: TGTGCCAGCAGTCCTACGAACACCGGGGAGCTGTTTTTT. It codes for CASSPTNTGELFF.

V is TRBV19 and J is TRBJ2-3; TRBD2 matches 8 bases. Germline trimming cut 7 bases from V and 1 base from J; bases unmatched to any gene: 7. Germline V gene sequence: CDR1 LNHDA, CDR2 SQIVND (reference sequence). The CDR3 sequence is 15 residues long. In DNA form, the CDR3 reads TGTGCCAGTACCCCGGGGGGGTGGGGCACAGATACGCAGTATTTT. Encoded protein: CASTPGGWGTDTQYF.

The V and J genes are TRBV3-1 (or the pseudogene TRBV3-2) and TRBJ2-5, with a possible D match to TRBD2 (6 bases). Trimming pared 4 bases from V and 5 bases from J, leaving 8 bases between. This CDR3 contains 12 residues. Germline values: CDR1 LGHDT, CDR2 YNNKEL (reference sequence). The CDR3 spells CASSPEGETQYF. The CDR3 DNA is TGTGCCAGCAGCCCGGAGGGGGAGACCCAGTACTTC.

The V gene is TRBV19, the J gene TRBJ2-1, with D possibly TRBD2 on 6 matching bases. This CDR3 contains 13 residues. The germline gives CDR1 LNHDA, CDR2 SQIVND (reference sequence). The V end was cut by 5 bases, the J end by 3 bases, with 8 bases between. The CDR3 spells CASSRLGYNEQFF. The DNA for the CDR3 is TGTGCCAGTAGTCGACTAGGCTACAATGAGCAGTTCTTC.

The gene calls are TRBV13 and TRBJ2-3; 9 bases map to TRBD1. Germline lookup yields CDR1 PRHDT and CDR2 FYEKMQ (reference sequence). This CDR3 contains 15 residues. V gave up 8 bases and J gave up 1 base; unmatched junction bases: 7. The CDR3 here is CASGPGTGRTDTQYF. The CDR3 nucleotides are TGTGCCAGCGGGCCCGGGACAGGGCGCACAGATACGCAGTATTTT. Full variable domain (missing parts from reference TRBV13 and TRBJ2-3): AAGVIQSPRHLIKEKRETATLKCYPIPRHDTVYWYQQGPGQDPQFLISFYEKMQSDKGSIPDRFSAQQFSDYHSELNMSSLELGDSALYFCASGPGTGRTDTQYFGPGTRLTVL.

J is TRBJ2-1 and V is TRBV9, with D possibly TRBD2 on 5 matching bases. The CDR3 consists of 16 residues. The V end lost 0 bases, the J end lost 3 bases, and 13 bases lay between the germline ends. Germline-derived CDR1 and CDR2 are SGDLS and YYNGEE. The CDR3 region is CASSVDPGSLYNEQFF. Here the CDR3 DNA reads TGTGCCAGCAGCGTAGATCCGGGATCCCTCTACAATGAGCAGTTCTTC.

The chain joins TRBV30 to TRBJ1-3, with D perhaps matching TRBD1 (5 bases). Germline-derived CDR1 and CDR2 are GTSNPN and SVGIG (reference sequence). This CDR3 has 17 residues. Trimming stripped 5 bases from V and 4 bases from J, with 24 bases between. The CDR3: CAWVTRSGPWAGNTIYF. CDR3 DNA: TGTGCCTGGGTAACACGTTCAGGGCCCTGGGCAGGAAACACCATATATTTT. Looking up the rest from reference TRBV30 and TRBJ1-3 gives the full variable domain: SQTIHQWPATLVQPVGSPLSLECTVEGTSNPNLYWYRQAAGRGLQLLFYSVGIGQISSEVPQNLSASRPQDRQFILSSKKLLLSDSGFYLCAWVTRSGPWAGNTIYFGEGSWLTVV.

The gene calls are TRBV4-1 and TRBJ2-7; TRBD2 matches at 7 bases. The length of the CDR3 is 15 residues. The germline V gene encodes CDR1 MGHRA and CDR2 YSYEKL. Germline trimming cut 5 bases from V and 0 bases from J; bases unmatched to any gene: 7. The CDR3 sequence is CASSFLAVTSYEQYF. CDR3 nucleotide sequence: TGCGCCAGCAGCTTCCTAGCGGTTACCTCCTACGAGCAGTACTTC.

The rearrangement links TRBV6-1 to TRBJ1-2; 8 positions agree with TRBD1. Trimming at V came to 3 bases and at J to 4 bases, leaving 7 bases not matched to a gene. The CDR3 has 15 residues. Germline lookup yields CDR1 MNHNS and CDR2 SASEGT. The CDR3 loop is CASSEAGQGGYGYTF. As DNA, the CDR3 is TGTGCCAGCAGTGAGGCTGGACAGGGCGGCTATGGCTACACCTTC.

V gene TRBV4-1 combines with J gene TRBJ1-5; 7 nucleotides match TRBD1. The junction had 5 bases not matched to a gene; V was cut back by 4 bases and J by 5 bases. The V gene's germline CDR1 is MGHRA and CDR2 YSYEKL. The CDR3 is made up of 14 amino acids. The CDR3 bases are TGCGCCAGCAGCCCCGGGACAGATCATCAGCCCCAGCATTTT. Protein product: CASSPGTDHQPQHF.

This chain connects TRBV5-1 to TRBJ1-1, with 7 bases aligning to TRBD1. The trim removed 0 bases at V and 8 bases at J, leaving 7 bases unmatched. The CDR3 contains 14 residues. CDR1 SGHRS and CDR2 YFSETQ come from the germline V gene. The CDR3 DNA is TGCGCCAGCAGCTTGGCTCAGGGGGTGGGAGAAGCTTTCTTT. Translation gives CASSLAQGVGEAFF.

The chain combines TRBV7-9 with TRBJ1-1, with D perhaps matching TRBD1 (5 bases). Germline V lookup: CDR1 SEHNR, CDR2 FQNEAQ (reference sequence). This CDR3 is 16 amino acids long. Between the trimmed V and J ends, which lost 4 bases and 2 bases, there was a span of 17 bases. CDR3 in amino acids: CASSSAEQGHNTEAFF. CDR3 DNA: TGTGCCAGCAGCTCCGCGGAGCAGGGTCATAACACTGAAGCTTTCTTT.

CDR3: CASSYPTWYGGPEAFF. CDR3 nucleotides: TGTGCCAGCAGTTACCCGACGTGGTATGGAGGACCTGAAGCTTTCTTT. The chain has TRBV28 and TRBJ1-1; the D is unclear. CDR1 and CDR2 (germline): MDHEN, SYDVKM. The CDR3 contains 16 residues. V lost 4 bases to trimming and J lost 6 bases, with 21 bases between them.

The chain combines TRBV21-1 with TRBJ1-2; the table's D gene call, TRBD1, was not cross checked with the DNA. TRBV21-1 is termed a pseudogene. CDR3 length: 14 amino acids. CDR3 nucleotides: TGTGCCAGCAGCAAAGGGGAGACAGGGCTGGGCTACACCTTC. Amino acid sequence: CASSKGETGLGYTF.

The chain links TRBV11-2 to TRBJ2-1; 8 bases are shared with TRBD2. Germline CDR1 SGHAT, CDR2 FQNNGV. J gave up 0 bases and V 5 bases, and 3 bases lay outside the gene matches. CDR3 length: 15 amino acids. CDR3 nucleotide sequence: TGTGCCAGCAGCACCGGGACTAGCTCCTACAATGAGCAGTTCTTC. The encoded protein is CASSTGTSSYNEQFF. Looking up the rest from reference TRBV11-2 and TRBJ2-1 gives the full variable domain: EAGVAQSPRYKIIEKRQSVAFWCNPISGHATLYWYQQILGQGPKLLIQFQNNGVVDDSQLPKDRFSAERLKGVDSTLKIQPAKLEDSAVYLCASSTGTSSYNEQFFGPGTRLTVL.

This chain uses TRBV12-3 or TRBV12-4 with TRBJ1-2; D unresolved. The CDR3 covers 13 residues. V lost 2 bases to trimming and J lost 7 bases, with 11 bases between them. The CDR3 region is CASSLLEASGYTF. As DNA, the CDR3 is TGTGCCAGCAGTTTATTAGAGGCGAGTGGCTACACCTTC.

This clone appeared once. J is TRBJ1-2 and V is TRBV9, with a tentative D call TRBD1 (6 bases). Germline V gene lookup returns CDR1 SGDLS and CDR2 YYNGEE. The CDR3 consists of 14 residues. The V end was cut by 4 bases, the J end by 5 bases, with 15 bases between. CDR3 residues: CASSPEQGSYGYTF. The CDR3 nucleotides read TGTGCCAGCAGCCCTGAACAGGGTTCTTATGGCTACACCTTC.

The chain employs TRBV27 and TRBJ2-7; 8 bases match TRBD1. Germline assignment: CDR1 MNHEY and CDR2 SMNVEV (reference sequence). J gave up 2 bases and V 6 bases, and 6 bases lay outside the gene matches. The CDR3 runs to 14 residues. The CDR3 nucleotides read TGTGCCAGCAGGCTGGACAGGGCAGCCTACGAGCAGTACTTC. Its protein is CASRLDRAAYEQYF.